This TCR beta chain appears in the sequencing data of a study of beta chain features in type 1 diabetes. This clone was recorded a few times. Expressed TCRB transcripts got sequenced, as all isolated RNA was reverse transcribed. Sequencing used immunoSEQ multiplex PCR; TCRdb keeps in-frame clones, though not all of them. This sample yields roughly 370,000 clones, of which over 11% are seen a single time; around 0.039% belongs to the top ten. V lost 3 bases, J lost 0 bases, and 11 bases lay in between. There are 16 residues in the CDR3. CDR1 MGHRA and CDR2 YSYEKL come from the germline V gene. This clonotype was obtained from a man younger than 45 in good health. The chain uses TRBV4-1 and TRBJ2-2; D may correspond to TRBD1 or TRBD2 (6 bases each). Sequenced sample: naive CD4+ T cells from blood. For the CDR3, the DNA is TGCGCCAGCAGCCAGGAGGGACACGCGAACACCGGGGAGCTGTTTTTT. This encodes CASSQEGHANTGELFF.